This record concerns one T cell receptor (beta chain) sequence. Its antigen is unknown. The draw of peripheral blood yielded ten milliliters from each donor. The total RNA that was extracted per sample amounted to at least 6 micrograms. The CDR3 totals 12 residues. V was trimmed by 0 bases and J by 8 bases, leaving 7 bases between them. The record originates from a study of blood T cells in healthy people across ages. Combining a sample-barcoded 5' primer with a J-beta primer mix, a second PCR ran for roughly 7 to 11 cycles. TCRdb recomputed calls from the 5' RACE reads with MiXCR, one row per CDR3 protein. This table holds over a million distinct CDR3 sequences, approximately 38% found once. Regarding the study as a whole: Nothing was known about donor CMV status, and this possibly confounded expanded clonotype changes.

The sequenced sample was blood. The TCR originated in a woman in her late teens or twenties in good health. The J gene is TRBJ1-2, the V gene TRBV12-3 or TRBV12-4; no clear D. CDR3 sequence: CASSLAPRGYTF. CDR3 coding DNA: TGTGCCAGCAGTTTAGCCCCTAGGGGCTACACCTTC.